These 26 T cell receptor beta chains were all obtained from the same sample, sequenced in a study of regulatory and conventional T cells in RAG deficiency. Conventional CD4+ T cells were sorted from blood as CD25-low CD127-high cells. Using immunoSEQ multiplex PCR, the repertoire was profiled, and TCRdb retains in-frame clones only, with some absent. This sample yields several thousand clones, of which more than 90% are seen a single time; over 1.1% belongs to the top ten. The sequencing sample was made of CD4+ effector T cells sorted from blood. These TCRs come from a human donor with RAG deficiency presenting as severe combined immunodeficiency.

The V call is TRBV10-3, the J call TRBJ2-7; tentative D call: TRBD2 (7 bases). The germline V and J ends were trimmed by 10 bases and 3 bases, with 13 bases remaining between them. Germline lookup yields CDR1 ENHRY and CDR2 SYGVKD. The CDR3 runs 12 residues. The CDR3 region has the DNA TGTGCCAGCTCCGGGGGGCTCTACGAGCAGTACTTC. Its protein is CASSGGLYEQYF.

The rearrangement joins TRBV27 to TRBJ2-5; TRBD1 agrees at 8 bases. V shed 1 base and J 5 bases; nucleotides not matched to a gene: 9. Germline V lookup: CDR1 MNHEY, CDR2 SMNVEV (reference sequence). CDR3 length: 16 residues. As DNA, the CDR3 is TGTGCCAGCAGTTTATGGGGCAGGGGGCATGAGGAGACCCAGTACTTC. This sequence encodes CASSLWGRGHEETQYF.

This clone was picked up one time. The chain employs TRBV4-1 and TRBJ2-5; 7 bases line up with TRBD1. V lost 0 bases and J lost 4; bases outside the gene matches: 5. The V gene's germline CDR1 is MGHRA and CDR2 YSYEKL. The CDR3 is 15 amino acids. CDR3 loop: CASSQDPYRGETQYF. CDR3 bases: TGCGCCAGCAGCCAAGATCCGTACAGGGGAGAGACCCAGTACTTC.

The V and J genes are TRBV6-4 and TRBJ2-2; D perhaps matches TRBD1 (5 bases). Germline CDR1 and CDR2: MRHNA and SNTAGT. V was cut by 3 bases and J by 2 bases, with 7 bases left in between. There are 14 residues in the CDR3. The CDR3: CASSEQENTGELFF. The DNA for the CDR3 is TGTGCCAGCAGTGAACAGGAAAACACCGGGGAGCTGTTTTTT.

This chain connects TRBV5-1 to TRBJ1-1; tentatively, D is TRBD1 (5 bases). Germline CDR1 and CDR2: SGHRS and YFSETQ. The CDR3 sequence is 15 residues long. V dropped 1 base and J dropped 3 bases, with 13 bases sitting between them. The CDR3 loop is CASSLSGLRDTEAFF. As DNA, the CDR3 is TGCGCCAGCAGCTTGTCGGGCCTCAGGGACACTGAAGCTTTCTTT.

V gene TRBV19 combines with J gene TRBJ2-4; D ambiguous. This CDR3 region has 11 residues. The V end was cut by 1 base, the J end by 8 bases, with 3 bases between. From germline, CDR1 is LNHDA and CDR2 SQIVND (reference sequence). The CDR3 loop is CASSIGDIQYF. Written as DNA, the CDR3 is TGTGCCAGTAGTATAGGGGACATTCAGTACTTC. Supplemented by reference TRBV19 and TRBJ2-4, the full variable domain reads DGGITQSPKYLFRKEGQNVTLSCEQNLNHDAMYWYRQDPGQGLRLIYYSQIVNDFQKGDIAEGYSVSREKKESFPLTVTSAQKNPTAFYLCASSIGDIQYFGAGTRLSVL.

This clone was seen only once. The gene calls are TRBV19 and TRBJ2-7, with 7 bases identical to TRBD1. CDR3 length equals 12 residues. Germline lookup yields CDR1 LNHDA and CDR2 SQIVND (reference sequence). Trimming at V came to 9 bases and at J to 6 bases, leaving 8 bases not matched to a gene. CDR3 coding DNA: TGTGCCAGCCCACAGGGGCAGGCCGAGCAGTACTTC. Translated: CASPQGQAEQYF.

This clone has just one count. The V gene is TRBV5-4, the J gene TRBJ2-7; a possible D gene is TRBD2 (7 bases). V was pared by 4 bases and J by 0 bases, with 14 bases between. The CDR3 covers 15 residues. Germline CDR1 and CDR2: SGHNT and YYREEE (reference sequence). CDR3 DNA: TGTGCCAGCAGCGGCGGGGGCACTCCCTCCTACGAGCAGTACTTC. Translated: CASSGGGTPSYEQYF.

The rearrangement links TRBV28 to TRBJ2-3, with D possibly TRBD2 on 7 matching bases. The germline CDR1 and CDR2 sequences are MDHEN and SYDVKM. CDR3 length: 14 residues. CDR3 protein: CTCNGGAATDTQYF. The DNA for the CDR3 is TGTACCTGCAATGGGGGGGCTGCAACAGATACGCAGTATTTT.

The gene calls are TRBV10-3 and TRBJ2-6; TRBD1 agrees at 10 bases. This CDR3 spans 15 amino acids. Germline CDR1 is ENHRY and CDR2 is SYGVKD. V shed 9 bases and J 4 bases; nucleotides not matched to a gene: 6. The CDR3: CAMGQGLSGANVLTF. CDR3 in DNA: TGTGCCATGGGACAGGGGTTGTCCGGGGCCAACGTCCTGACTTTC.

J is TRBJ2-3 and V is TRBV10-3; 7 positions match TRBD2. The V segment lost 5 bases and the J segment 5 bases; nucleotides outside the gene matches: 7. CDR3 size: 14 residues. Germline V gene lookup returns CDR1 ENHRY and CDR2 SYGVKD. CDR3 amino acids: CAISTSRGRDTQYF. CDR3 nucleotides: TGTGCCATCAGTACAAGTCGCGGGAGAGATACGCAGTATTTT.

The genes are TRBV10-3 and TRBJ2-5, with D perhaps matching TRBD2 (5 bases). CDR3 length equals 13 residues. V shed 4 bases and J shed 5 bases, with 11 bases lying between them. Germline CDR1 and CDR2: ENHRY and SYGVKD. CDR3 protein: CAISAREWETQYF. The DNA for the CDR3 is TGTGCCATCAGTGCGAGGGAGTGGGAGACCCAGTACTTC.

In its sample, this clone was seen once. The V gene is TRBV5-1, the J gene TRBJ2-5; no firm D call. V lost 4 bases, J lost 5 bases, and 15 bases lay in between. The CDR3 has 14 amino acids. Germline V gene sequence: CDR1 SGHRS, CDR2 YFSETQ. The CDR3: CASSLLAGRETQYF. CDR3 nucleotide sequence: TGCGCCAGCAGCCTTCTTGCTGGTAGGGAGACCCAGTACTTC.

The V gene is TRBV7-2, the J gene TRBJ1-2; D gene ambiguous. V was pared by 3 bases and J by 0 bases, with 11 bases between. This CDR3 is built from 15 residues. CDR1 and CDR2 from the germline V gene are SGHTA and FQGNSA. The CDR3 DNA reads as TGTGCCAGCAGCTTCGGACGGGCCGCTAACTATGGCTACACCTTC. Residues: CASSFGRAANYGYTF. Complete variable domain (other parts from reference TRBV7-2 and TRBJ1-2): GAGVSQSPSNKVTEKGKDVELRCDPISGHTALYWYRQSLGQGLEFLIYFQGNSAPDKSGLPSDRFSAERTGGSVSTLTIQRTQQEDSAVYLCASSFGRAANYGYTFGSGTRLTVV.

The gene calls are TRBV7-2 and TRBJ2-1; 9 bases are shared with TRBD2. This CDR3 is 15 amino acids long. The germline gives CDR1 SGHTA, CDR2 FQGNSA. Trimming cost V 1 base and J 2 bases; bases outside gene matches: 0. The CDR3 DNA follows: TGTGCCAGCAGCTTAGGACTAGCGGCCTACAATGAGCAGTTCTTC. It encodes CASSLGLAAYNEQFF.

This rearrangement joins TRBV19 to TRBJ2-7, with D perhaps matching TRBD1 or TRBD2 (5 bases each). CDR1 and CDR2 from the germline V gene are LNHDA and SQIVND (reference sequence). Trimming removed 5 bases from V and 8 bases from J, with 13 bases in between. This CDR3 comprises 12 residues. CDR3 sequence (DNA): TGTGCCAGTAGTCAGAGAGGGGTTAAGCAGTACTTC. Its protein is CASSQRGVKQYF. The full variable domain, its missing parts supplied by reference TRBV19 and TRBJ2-7, is DGGITQSPKYLFRKEGQNVTLSCEQNLNHDAMYWYRQDPGQGLRLIYYSQIVNDFQKGDIAEGYSVSREKKESFPLTVTSAQKNPTAFYLCASSQRGVKQYFGPGTRLTVT.

V and J are TRBV11-2 and TRBJ1-2; D gene unclear. CDR1 and CDR2 from the germline V gene are SGHAT and FQNNGV. V was shortened by 5 bases and J by 2 bases, with 9 bases between the two germline ends. The length of the CDR3 is 13 residues. In DNA form, the CDR3 reads TGTGCCAGCAGCCCGACATGGAACTATGGCTACACCTTC. Protein: CASSPTWNYGYTF.

The chain is built from TRBV6-5 and TRBJ2-3; D unresolved. CDR1 is MNHEY, CDR2 SVGAGI, per germline. This CDR3 contains 14 residues. Trimming cost V 2 bases and J 0 bases, with 6 bases left between them. CDR3 DNA sequence: TGTGCCAGCAGTTACGAAACAAGCACAGATACGCAGTATTTT. Translated: CASSYETSTDTQYF.

The chain joins TRBV14 to TRBJ1-1; D gene uncertain. Trimming pared 4 bases from V and 0 bases from J, leaving 9 bases between. Germline CDR1 and CDR2: SGHDN and FVKESK. This CDR3 has 14 residues. The CDR3 reads CASSRDTMNTEAFF. The CDR3 DNA reads TGTGCCAGCAGCCGAGACACGATGAACACTGAAGCTTTCTTT.

The J gene is TRBJ2-7, the V gene TRBV28; D ambiguous. The CDR3 length is 13 residues. CDR1 is MDHEN and CDR2 is SYDVKM in the germline V gene. V shed 5 bases and J shed 0 bases, with 8 bases lying between them. The DNA of the CDR3 is TGTGCCAGCAGTCAAGCTAGCTCCTACGAGCAGTACTTC. This sequence encodes CASSQASSYEQYF.

The chain combines TRBV27 with TRBJ2-5; D remains ambiguous. The CDR3 extends over 14 amino acids. The germline V gene has CDR1 MNHEY and CDR2 SMNVEV (reference sequence). V shed 3 bases and J shed 1 base, with 9 bases lying between them. The DNA of the CDR3 is TGTGCCAGCAGTTTGGGTCCCGCCCAAGAGACCCAGTACTTC. Translating it yields CASSLGPAQETQYF.

The V gene is TRBV7-2, the J gene TRBJ1-2; a possible D gene is TRBD1 (6 bases). In germline, CDR1 is SGHTA, CDR2 FQGNSA. V was clipped by 7 bases and J by 2 bases, with 11 bases between them. The CDR3 spans 13 residues. The CDR3 reads CASNTGTNYGYTF. The CDR3 DNA follows: TGTGCCAGCAACACCGGGACAAACTATGGCTACACCTTC.

For the CDR3, the DNA is TGCGCCAGCAGTACATCGGCAGATACGCAGTATTTT. It yields the protein CASSTSADTQYF. The rearrangement joins TRBV10-1 to TRBJ2-3; D gene unclear. This CDR3 is 12 amino acids long. CDR1 is WNHNN and CDR2 is SYGVQD in the germline V gene (reference sequence). The V end was cut by 5 bases, the J end by 4 bases, with 7 bases between.

The chain joins TRBV5-4 to TRBJ1-4; D remains ambiguous. The CDR3 runs to 14 residues. V was clipped by 4 bases and J by 15 bases, with 22 bases between them. Germline V lookup: CDR1 SGHNT, CDR2 YYREEE (reference sequence). CDR3 residues: CASSDASKHLEVFF. The CDR3 bases are TGTGCCAGCAGCGACGCCAGTAAGCACCTTGAGGTGTTTTTT.

The chain uses TRBV15 and TRBJ1-5; TRBD1 aligns across 8 bases. CDR1 is LNHNV and CDR2 is YYDKDF in the germline V gene (reference sequence). The CDR3 totals 17 residues. Unmatched junction bases numbered 9, after V lost 0 bases and J lost 5 bases. The CDR3 coding sequence is TGTGCCACCAGCAGAGATTGGGCAGGGGGCGACTATCAGCCCCAGCATTTT. Its translation is CATSRDWAGGDYQPQHF. The full variable domain, in which reference TRBV15 and TRBJ1-5 provide the parts outside the CDR3, is DAMVIQNPRYQVTQFGKPVTLSCSQTLNHNVMYWYQQKSSQAPKLLFHYYDKDFNNEADTPDNFQSRRPNTSFCFLDIRSPGLGDTAMYLCATSRDWAGGDYQPQHFGDGTRLSIL.

This sequence joins TRBV7-2 and TRBJ2-3, with a weak D call TRBD2 (5 bases). V was trimmed by 2 bases and J by 6 bases, leaving 12 bases between them. CDR3 length: 14 residues. CDR1 and CDR2 from the germline V gene are SGHTA and FQGNSA. As DNA, the CDR3 is TGTGCCAGCAGCTTACAGACTATCTCTGATACGCAGTATTTT. Encoded protein: CASSLQTISDTQYF.